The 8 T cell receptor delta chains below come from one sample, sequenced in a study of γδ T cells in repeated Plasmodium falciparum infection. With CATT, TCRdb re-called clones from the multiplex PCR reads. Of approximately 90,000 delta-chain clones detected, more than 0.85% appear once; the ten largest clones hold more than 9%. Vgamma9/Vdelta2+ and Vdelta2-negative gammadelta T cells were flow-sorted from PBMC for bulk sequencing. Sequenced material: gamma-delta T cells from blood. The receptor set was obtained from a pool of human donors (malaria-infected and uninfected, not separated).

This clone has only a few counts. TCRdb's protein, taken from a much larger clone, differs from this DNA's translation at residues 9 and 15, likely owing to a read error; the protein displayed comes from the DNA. The CDR3 sequence: CALGGLLERGDMKGHLIF. The CDR3 DNA reads TGTGCTCTTGGGGGCTTACTCGAACGGGGGGATATGAAGGGACACCTGATCTTT. This sequence joins TRDV1 and TRDJ4, with TRDD3 matching over 8 bases. The CDR3 covers 18 residues. Germline loops: CDR1 TSWWSYY, CDR2 QGS. The J segment lost 7 bases and the V segment lost 4 bases, leaving 23 bases of the junction unmatched.

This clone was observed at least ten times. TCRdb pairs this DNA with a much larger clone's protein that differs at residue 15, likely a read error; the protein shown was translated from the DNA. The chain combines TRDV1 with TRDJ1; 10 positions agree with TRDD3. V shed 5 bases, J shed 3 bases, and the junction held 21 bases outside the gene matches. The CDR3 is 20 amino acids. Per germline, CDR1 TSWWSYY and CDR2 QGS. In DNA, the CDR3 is TGTGCTCTTGGGTGTCCTTCCCTCGGACTTACTGGGGGATGCGCCGATAAACTCATCTTT. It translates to CALGCPSLGLTGGCADKLIF.

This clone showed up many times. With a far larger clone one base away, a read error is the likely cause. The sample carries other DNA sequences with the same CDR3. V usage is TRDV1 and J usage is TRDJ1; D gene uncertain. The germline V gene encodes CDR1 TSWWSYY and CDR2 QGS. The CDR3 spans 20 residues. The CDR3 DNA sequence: TGTGCTCTTGGGGAACCCCTCTTCGGTGTGGAACCGTTTTGGACCGATAAGCTCATCTTT. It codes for CALGEPLFGVEPFWTDKLIF.

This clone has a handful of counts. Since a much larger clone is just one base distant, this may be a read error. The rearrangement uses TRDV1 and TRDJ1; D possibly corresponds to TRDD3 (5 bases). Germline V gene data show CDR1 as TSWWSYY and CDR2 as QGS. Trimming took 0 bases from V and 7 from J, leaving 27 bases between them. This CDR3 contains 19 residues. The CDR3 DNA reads TGTGCTCTTGGGGAACTTTACTGCGGGGGGGTAATACCAGGATTTAAACTCATCTTT. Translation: CALGELYCGGVIPGFKLIF.

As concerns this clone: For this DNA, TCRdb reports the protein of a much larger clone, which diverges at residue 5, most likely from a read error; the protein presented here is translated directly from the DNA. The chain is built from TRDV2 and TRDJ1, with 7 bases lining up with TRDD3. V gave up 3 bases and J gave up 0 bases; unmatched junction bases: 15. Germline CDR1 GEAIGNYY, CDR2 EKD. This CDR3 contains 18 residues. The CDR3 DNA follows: TGTGCCTGTGACGCCGTTCTGGGGGTCTCCACCTACACCGATAAACTCATCTTT. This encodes CACDAVLGVSTYTDKLIF.

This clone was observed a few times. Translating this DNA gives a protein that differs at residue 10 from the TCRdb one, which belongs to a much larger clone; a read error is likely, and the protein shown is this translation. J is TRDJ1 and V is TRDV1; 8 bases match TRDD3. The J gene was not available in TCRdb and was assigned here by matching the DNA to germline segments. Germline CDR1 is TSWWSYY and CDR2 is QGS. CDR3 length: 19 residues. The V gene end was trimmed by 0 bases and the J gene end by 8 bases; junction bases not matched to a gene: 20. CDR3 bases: TGTGCTCTTGGGGAACTAGAAAGGTCGGGTCTGGGGGACGCTTCAAAACTCATCTTT. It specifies CALGELERSGLGDASKLIF.

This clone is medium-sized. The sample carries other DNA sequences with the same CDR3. CDR3 sequence reads: CALGERERLHSNGGELPGLIF. The CDR3 bases are TGTGCTCTTGGGGAACGAGAGCGCCTACATTCGAACGGGGGGGAACTGCCCGGACTCATCTTT. The chain has TRDV1 and TRDJ1, with a weak D call TRDD3 (6 bases). Germline-derived CDR1 and CDR2 are TSWWSYY and QGS. Trimming stripped 1 base from V and 10 bases from J, with 37 bases between. This CDR3 has 21 amino acids.

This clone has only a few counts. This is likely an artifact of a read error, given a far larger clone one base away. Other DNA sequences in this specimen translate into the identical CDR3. This chain's CDR3 is CAPPLYWGIGRGSTDKLIF. As DNA, the CDR3 is TGTGCCCCCCCGCTGTACTGGGGGATAGGGCGAGGTTCTACCGATAAACTCATCTTT. The chain is built from TRDV1 and TRDJ1; 11 bases map to TRDD3. TCRdb lists no J gene, so it was determined here by aligning the DNA to germline. There are 19 residues in the CDR3. In germline, CDR1 is TSWWSYY, CDR2 QGS.